The T cell receptor beta chain described here comes from a study of T-cell memory formation after mild COVID-19. Study context: Largely, the TCR clusters proved donor specific.

Trimming left V 2 bases short and J 1 base short, with 3 bases between. The length of the CDR3 is 14 residues. The germline V gene has CDR1 SGHVS and CDR2 FNYEAQ. Whole-study results and caveats: Pre-infection memory already had some responding clones, implying cross-reactive memory joined. Contracting CD4+ clones lay largely in CM and EM, with CD8+ ones residing in EMRA.

Using its own MiXCR run on the 5' RACE reads, TCRdb lists one record per CDR3 protein. The sample has roughly 110,000 distinct CDR3 sequences, 12% seen once. Only a few counts were recorded for this clonotype. Its antigen is undetermined. The rearrangement uses TRBV7-6 and TRBJ2-6, with no clear D. Sequenced sample: PBMCs or a T cell subset sorted from them (not recorded which). This clonotype was obtained from an adult woman who had mild COVID-19 (a few samples of this study predate the infection). Cell type and time point are not known. The CDR3 DNA sequence: TGTGCCAGCAGCTTACGATCTGGGGCCAACGTCCTGACTTTC. Protein sequence: CASSLRSGANVLTF.